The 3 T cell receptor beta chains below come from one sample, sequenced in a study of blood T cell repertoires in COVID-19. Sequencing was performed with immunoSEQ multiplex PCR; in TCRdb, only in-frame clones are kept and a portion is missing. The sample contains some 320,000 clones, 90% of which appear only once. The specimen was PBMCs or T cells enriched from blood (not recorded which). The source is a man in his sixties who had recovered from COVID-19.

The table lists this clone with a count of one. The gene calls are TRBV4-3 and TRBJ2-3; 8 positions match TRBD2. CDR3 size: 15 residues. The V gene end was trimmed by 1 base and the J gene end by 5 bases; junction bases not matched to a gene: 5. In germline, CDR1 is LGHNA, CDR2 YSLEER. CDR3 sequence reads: CASSQGGLAGDTQYF. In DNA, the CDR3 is TGCGCCAGCAGCCAAGGTGGACTAGCCGGAGATACGCAGTATTTT.

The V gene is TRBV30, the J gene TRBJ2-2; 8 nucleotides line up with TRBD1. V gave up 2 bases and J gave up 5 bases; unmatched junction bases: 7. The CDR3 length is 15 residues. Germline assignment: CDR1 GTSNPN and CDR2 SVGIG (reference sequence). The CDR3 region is CAWSPRTGLTGELFF. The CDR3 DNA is TGTGCCTGGAGTCCCAGGACAGGGTTAACCGGGGAGCTGTTTTTT.

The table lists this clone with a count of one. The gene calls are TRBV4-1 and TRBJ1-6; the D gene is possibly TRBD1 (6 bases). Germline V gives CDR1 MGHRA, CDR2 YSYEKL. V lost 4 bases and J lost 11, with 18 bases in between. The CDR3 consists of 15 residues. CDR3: CASSPTRDNFTPLHF. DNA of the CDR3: TGCGCCAGCAGCCCTACCCGGGACAACTTTACACCCCTCCACTTT.